This entry lists 19 T cell receptor beta chains sequenced from one sample in a study of monozygotic twins with cystic fibrosis. Only in-frame clones appear in the TCRdb table, and some are missing; sequencing was by immunoSEQ multiplex PCR. The data contain 7,100 or so clones, 94% of them singletons. The sequencing input was blood. These receptors were taken from a boy between 2 and 10 years old with cystic fibrosis.

V usage is TRBV4-1 and J usage is TRBJ2-7, with 8 bases aligning to TRBD1. The germline CDR1 and CDR2 sequences are MGHRA and YSYEKL. The CDR3 is 15 amino acids. V lost 3 bases and J lost 1; bases outside the gene matches: 5. The CDR3 nucleotides are TGCGCCAGCAGCCACGACAGGGGCCGTTCCTACGAGCAGTACTTC. Translating gives CASSHDRGRSYEQYF.

The rearrangement uses TRBV11-3 and TRBJ1-3; D ambiguous. The CDR3 totals 12 residues. Germline assignment: CDR1 SGHNT and CDR2 YENEEA. Trimming stripped 4 bases from V and 4 bases from J, with 5 bases between. Here the CDR3 DNA reads TGTGCCAGCAGCTCCCTAGGAAACACCATATATTTT. Its protein product is CASSSLGNTIYF.

The chain uses TRBV9 and TRBJ2-1; no firm D call. There are 13 residues in the CDR3. V lost 0 bases to trimming and J lost 8 bases, with 9 bases between them. CDR1 is SGDLS, CDR2 YYNGEE, per germline. For the CDR3, the DNA is TGTGCCAGCAGCGTAGATCCCTTGGATGAGCAGTTCTTC. Protein sequence: CASSVDPLDEQFF.

The rearrangement uses TRBV2 and TRBJ2-7; 9 bases map to TRBD2. J was trimmed by 6 bases and V by 5 bases; bases with no gene match: 11. Per the germline V gene, CDR1 is SNHLY and CDR2 is FYNNEI. This CDR3 has 15 residues. The CDR3 sequence is CASSFSGGLASEQYF. CDR3 sequence (DNA): TGTGCCAGCAGTTTTTCGGGGGGACTAGCCTCCGAGCAGTACTTC.

This rearrangement joins TRBV5-5 to TRBJ2-3; D perhaps matches TRBD2 (6 bases). Germline CDR1 and CDR2: SGHKS and YYEKEE (reference sequence). The length of the CDR3 is 17 residues. V was shortened by 4 bases and J by 1 base, with 19 bases between the two germline ends. The CDR3 region has the DNA TGTGCCAGCAGCGAAGAAAGGGGCGGGGTCGGCACAGATACGCAGTATTTT. Protein: CASSEERGGVGTDTQYF.

The gene calls are TRBV12-5 and TRBJ1-1; D may be TRBD1 (5 bases). Trimming cost V 0 bases and J 0 bases, with 17 bases left between them. Germline-derived CDR1 and CDR2 are LGHNT and FRNRAP. The CDR3 consists of 18 residues. For the CDR3, the DNA is TGTGCTAGTGGTTTGGTACTCGGCAGGGCCCGAATGAACACTGAAGCTTTCTTT. Its protein is CASGLVLGRARMNTEAFF.

J is TRBJ1-1 and V is TRBV11-3, with D possibly being TRBD1 (5 bases). Germline CDR1 reads SGHNT; CDR2 reads YENEEA. This CDR3 contains 14 residues. With 5 bases removed from V and 1 base from J, the gap between germline ends came to 11 bases. The CDR3 reads CASSRSTGNTEAFF. The CDR3 bases are TGTGCCAGCAGCCGATCAACAGGGAACACTGAAGCTTTCTTT.

The chain recombines TRBV9 with TRBJ2-3; 7 nucleotides align to TRBD2. The ends lost 2 bases at V and 0 bases at J; junction bases unmatched: 3. This CDR3 comprises 15 residues. The germline V gene has CDR1 SGDLS and CDR2 YYNGEE. The CDR3 protein is CASSVGGSSTDTQYF. CDR3 nucleotides: TGTGCCAGCAGCGTGGGGGGGTCTAGCACAGATACGCAGTATTTT. The full variable domain, its missing parts supplied by reference TRBV9 and TRBJ2-3, is DSGVTQTPKHLITATGQRVTLRCSPRSGDLSVYWYQQSLDQGLQFLIQYYNGEERAKGNILERFSAQQFPDLHSELNLSSLELGDSALYFCASSVGGSSTDTQYFGPGTRLTVL.

This clone is a singleton in its sample. The chain is built from TRBV6-1 and TRBJ2-2, with a weak D call TRBD2 (5 bases). The CDR3 covers 16 residues. Trimming took 4 bases from V and 4 from J, leaving 16 bases between them. CDR1 MNHNS and CDR2 SASEGT come from the germline V gene. CDR3 nucleotides: TGTGCCAGCAGTGGACTGCCGGGGTCCGGCACCGGGGAGCTGTTTTTT. It translates to CASSGLPGSGTGELFF.

The chain links TRBV4-3 to TRBJ2-1; D ambiguous. Trimming pared 1 base from V and 7 bases from J, leaving 11 bases between. Germline V gives CDR1 LGHNA, CDR2 YSLEER. This CDR3 comprises 14 residues. CDR3 sequence reads: CASSQATFPNEQFF. The CDR3 DNA is TGCGCCAGCAGCCAAGCAACGTTTCCAAATGAGCAGTTCTTC.

The chain joins TRBV27 to TRBJ1-5; 7 bases line up with TRBD1. The trim removed 5 bases at V and 1 base at J, leaving 8 bases unmatched. The CDR3 is 16 amino acids. Germline V gene data show CDR1 as MNHEY and CDR2 as SMNVEV (reference sequence). The chain's CDR3 is CASSAQGLGSNQPQHF. CDR3 in DNA: TGTGCCAGCAGTGCACAGGGGCTAGGGAGCAATCAGCCCCAGCATTTT.

The chain recombines TRBV6-5 with TRBJ1-1; D remains ambiguous. Germline-derived CDR1 and CDR2 are MNHEY and SVGAGI. The CDR3 length is 13 residues. With 5 bases removed from V and 7 bases from J, the gap between germline ends came to 14 bases. The CDR3 loop is CASSPSRLDEAFF. The CDR3 DNA reads TGTGCCAGCAGTCCCTCAAGGCTTGATGAAGCTTTCTTT.

This clone was seen once. This sequence joins TRBV5-1 and TRBJ2-3; D is unresolved. Germline assignment: CDR1 SGHRS and CDR2 YFSETQ. The length of the CDR3 is 13 residues. Trimming removed 1 base from V and 4 bases from J, with 7 bases in between. The CDR3 coding sequence is TGCGCCAGCAGCTTGATTTACCCAGATACGCAGTATTTT. Its translation: CASSLIYPDTQYF.

This rearrangement joins TRBV9 to TRBJ2-6; tentative D call: TRBD1 (6 bases). This CDR3 has 16 amino acids. The V and J ends lost 3 bases and 0 bases respectively, with 10 bases between them. The V gene's germline CDR1 is SGDLS and CDR2 YYNGEE. The chain's CDR3 is CASSGQETSGANVLTF. As DNA, the CDR3 is TGTGCCAGCAGCGGACAGGAAACCTCTGGGGCCAACGTCCTGACTTTC.

The rearrangement uses TRBV7-8 and TRBJ1-6, with TRBD1 identical over 7 bases. The CDR3 has 16 residues. J gave up 4 bases and V 4 bases, and 7 bases lay outside the gene matches. Germline lookup yields CDR1 SGHVS and CDR2 FQNEAQ. The CDR3 region has the DNA TGTGCCAGCAGCTCGACAGGGAAAGCTTATAATTCACCCCTCCACTTT. This encodes CASSSTGKAYNSPLHF.

The chain carries TRBV19 and TRBJ1-2; D gene unclear. The V gene lost 4 bases and the J gene lost 3 bases, with 9 bases spanning the gap. The CDR3 contains 13 residues. The germline CDR1 and CDR2 sequences are LNHDA and SQIVND (reference sequence). Written as DNA, the CDR3 is TGTGCCAGTAGTAGGTCTCCCGACTATGGCTACACCTTC. It encodes CASSRSPDYGYTF.

This chain connects TRBV5-1 to TRBJ1-6, with 10 bases lining up with TRBD1. The V and J ends lost 4 bases and 3 bases, in that order; junction bases with no gene match: 4. The CDR3 has 16 residues. Germline V lookup: CDR1 SGHRS, CDR2 YFSETQ. The CDR3 DNA is TGCGCCAGCAGCGCCGGGACAGGGGACTATAATTCACCCCTCCACTTT. Protein: CASSAGTGDYNSPLHF.

The chain carries TRBV15 and TRBJ2-3; 9 bases align to TRBD2. The CDR3 runs 17 residues. Germline V lookup: CDR1 LNHNV, CDR2 YYDKDF (reference sequence). V lost 5 bases and J lost 4; bases outside the gene matches: 13. CDR3 sequence: CATSPTLAGYEADTQYF. The CDR3 DNA reads TGTGCCACCAGCCCCACCCTAGCGGGATACGAGGCAGATACGCAGTATTTT.

The gene calls are TRBV12-5 and TRBJ2-2, with TRBD1 matching over 8 bases. CDR1 and CDR2 from the germline V gene are LGHNT and FRNRAP. J was trimmed by 6 bases and V by 1 base; bases with no gene match: 10. The CDR3 loop spans 17 amino acids. CDR3 coding DNA: TGTGCTAGTGGTTTGGCTCGGGGACAGGCGATCTCCGGGGAGCTGTTTTTT. This codes for CASGLARGQAISGELFF.